This T cell receptor (beta chain) emerged from a study of T cell responses to AZD1222 COVID-19 vaccine (dated by TCRdb to the early 2020s). Some background on the complete study: A total of 230 to 250 trial participants underwent TCR sequencing, of whom some 210 received two doses of AZD1222 and about 25 received two doses of the MenACWY control vaccine. Trial participants were enrolled by age into subgroups of 18-55, 56-69 and 70-plus years, and around 150, 28 and 57 TCR-sequenced participants, respectively, were included in these subgroups. Findings and caveats that apply to the study as a whole: CD4 TCRs associated with the vaccine covered the entire spike protein, and the dominant responses were in regions 160-218 and 743-854. Participants were mostly white British, with more females than males. The authors suggested clonal diversity may have been underestimated. After two AZD1222 doses, spike-specific TCR breadth and depth were significantly higher than at day 0 and than in MenACWY recipients. Reportedly, almost half of the unique spike-specific TCRs recognized epitopes lying outside the regions that are mutated in the B.1.351 and B.1.1.7 variants. Because no samples from the day 14 peak response were available, repertoires could be characterized only after the peak T cell response. Only six AZD1222 recipients were SARS-CoV-2 seropositive at baseline, limiting conclusions about previously exposed vaccinees. The 56-69-year group was small, and its depth increase did not reach significance, likely because of low power.

The time point tag for this specimen amounts to: about 28 days (+/-7) after the second vaccine dose. The treatment or condition label on this specimen signifies: meningococcal conjugate vaccine given as trial control. Vaccinee samples were obtained from the UK trials COV001 and COV002, which included a single-blind randomized controlled phase 2/3 trial of AZD1222 (ChAdOx1 nCoV-19) in healthy adults. For TCRbeta chain sequencing, PBMC samples were collected from trial participants at day 0 and at day 28 after the second dose. In the case of this clone: Its antigen has not been determined. No qualities accompany the bases; no much larger clone lies one base away.

The CDR3 regions of human TCRbeta chains were analyzed by immunosequencing. Per the original workflow: Repertoire TCRs were checked for matches against a reference library of SARS-CoV-2-specific TCRs that had been generated using the MIRA antigen-specificity platform. Breadth was defined as the fraction of unique TCRs that were SARS-CoV-2-associated. Depth was defined as the fraction of total T cells that were SARS-CoV-2-associated. Each spike-specific TCR was assigned to its reactive spike region and to a CD4 or CD8 class using the MIRA data. Log10-transformed breadth and depth values were compared by one-way ANOVA with Sidak's multiple comparisons tests. Imported from immuneACCESS, the table was reduced by TCRdb to in-frame sequences with V and J called. These copies leave out some clones; in studies compared against another copy, an unresolved V gene accounts for under half, and the cause of the remainder is not known. V, J and clone size reflect that table, while D and trimming were determined from the DNA. Across this sample there are 210,000 or so clones, with approximately 94% seen only once. The biggest ten clones account for approximately 1.7% of the sample.

The germline V gene (reference sequence) specifies LGHDT as CDR1 and YNNKEL as CDR2. The CDR3 covers 13 residues, taking in both the cysteine and the phenylalanine. The CDR3 DNA has 39 bases and is translated from base 1. Trimmed from V: 4 bases; trimmed from J: 4 bases; junction bases lacking a gene match: 3. Sequenced here: peripheral blood, sampled 28 days after the second dose of the MenACWY control vaccine. The receptor's source is an adult who received the MenACWY meningococcal vaccine as a control. Recombination joined TRBV3-1 (or the pseudogene TRBV3-2) with TRBJ1-2, and 7 bases in between align with TRBD1. The CDR3 in this case is CASSPGQLYGYTF. The DNA sequence reads TGTGCCAGCAGCCCGGGACAGCTCTATGGCTACACCTTC.